Below are 10 T cell receptor beta chains sequenced from a single sample in a study of blood T cells in healthy people across ages. A second about 7 to 11 cycle PCR used barcoded and J-beta primers. TCRdb used MiXCR to reprocess the 5' RACE reads, holding one entry per CDR3 protein. The sample lists around 650,000 distinct CDR3 sequences; approximately 31% were seen once. Specimen: blood. The receptors were sampled from a woman older than 75 in good health.

This clonotype was observed once. The chain links TRBV30 to TRBJ1-1, with D possibly TRBD1 on 6 matching bases. V shed 0 bases and J shed 6 bases, with 14 bases lying between them. Germline V gene data show CDR1 as GTSNPN and CDR2 as SVGIG (reference sequence). CDR3 length: 14 residues. As DNA, the CDR3 is TGTGCCTGGAGTGTACGGGGGCAGAGGGCTGAAGCTTTCTTT. Translation gives CAWSVRGQRAEAFF.

This clonotype was observed at least ten times. This chain uses TRBV27 with TRBJ2-5, with D uncertain. V lost 3 bases, J lost 5 bases, and 10 bases lay in between. CDR1 MNHEY and CDR2 SMNVEV come from the germline V gene (reference sequence). There are 13 residues in the CDR3. Here the CDR3 DNA reads TGTGCCAGCAGTTTGAGTCGATGGGAGACCCAGTACTTC. Its protein is CASSLSRWETQYF.

As regards this clonotype: One junction end does not reproduce the germline sequence, and a read error may be involved. The chain uses TRBV14 and TRBJ2-2; possible D gene TRBD2, 5 bases. The germline V gene has CDR1 SGHDN and CDR2 FVKESK. The CDR3 is made up of 14 amino acids. The CDR3 loop is CASSQARITGERFF. The DNA for the CDR3 is TGTGCCAGCAGCCAAGCCCGAATCACCGGGGAGCGGTTTTTT.

The chain combines TRBV7-8 with TRBJ2-3, with D unresolved. Trimming stripped 6 bases from V and 0 bases from J, with 13 bases between. CDR1 SGHVS and CDR2 FQNEAQ come from the germline V gene. The CDR3 is made up of 15 amino acids. The CDR3, as DNA: TGTGCCAGCAGTCCCCAAGCCTTTAGCACAGATACGCAGTATTTT. It specifies CASSPQAFSTDTQYF.

About this clonotype itself: This sequence may be a read error, since a much larger clone differs from it by one base. The chain recombines TRBV20-1 with TRBJ2-3; 11 nucleotides agree with TRBD2. The germline V gene encodes CDR1 DFQATT and CDR2 SNEGSKA (reference sequence). This CDR3 contains 15 residues. With V trimmed by 2 bases and J by 8 bases, 9 bases remained unmatched. The CDR3 DNA reads as TGCAGTGCTAGATCCTCTAGCGGGGGGAGTGGTACGCAGTATTTT. Amino acid sequence: CSARSSSGGSGTQYF.

This clonotype appeared many times. V usage is TRBV9 and J usage is TRBJ2-5, with 10 bases fitting TRBD2. CDR3 length: 14 residues. Germline CDR1 and CDR2: SGDLS and YYNGEE. J was trimmed by 5 bases and V by 3 bases; bases with no gene match: 4. The CDR3 nucleotides are TGTGCCAGCAGCGAGGGGGGACTAGCGGAGACCCAGTACTTC. Protein: CASSEGGLAETQYF. Full variable domain (remainder filled in from reference TRBV9 and TRBJ2-5): DSGVTQTPKHLITATGQRVTLRCSPRSGDLSVYWYQQSLDQGLQFLIQYYNGEERAKGNILERFSAQQFPDLHSELNLSSLELGDSALYFCASSEGGLAETQYFGPGTRLLVL.

This rearrangement joins TRBV25-1 to TRBJ2-5; 9 nucleotides match TRBD1. Germline V gives CDR1 MGHDK, CDR2 SYGVNS. This CDR3 has 15 residues. J gave up 11 bases and V 5 bases, and 15 bases lay outside the gene matches. The CDR3 is CASSLSGTGNKEQYF. For the CDR3, the DNA is TGTGCCAGCAGTCTATCCGGGACAGGGAACAAGGAGCAGTACTTC.

In this sample, this clonotype turned up a few times. The chain has TRBV6-4 and TRBJ2-7; TRBD1 aligns across 11 bases. Germline V gene data show CDR1 as MRHNA and CDR2 as SNTAGT. V was pared by 4 bases and J by 7 bases, with 3 bases of the junction left unmatched. The CDR3 sequence is 13 residues long. CDR3 loop: CASSGTGGGEQYF. The CDR3 bases are TGTGCCAGCAGTGGGACAGGGGGCGGAGAGCAGTACTTC.

Details on this clonotype: Possible read error: a much larger clone is one base away. The chain employs TRBV6-5 and TRBJ1-4, with D perhaps matching TRBD1 (6 bases). The CDR3 extends over 14 amino acids. The germline CDR1 and CDR2 sequences are MNHEY and SVGAGI. Between the trimmed V and J ends, which lost 6 bases and 8 bases, there was a span of 16 bases. CDR3 protein: CASRYQQGREKLFF. Here the CDR3 DNA reads TGTGCCAGCAGGTACCAACAGGGCCGGGAAAAACTGTTTTTT.

This clonotype was observed many times. This chain uses TRBV7-3 with TRBJ2-3, with 11 bases aligning to TRBD2. CDR3 length: 15 amino acids. Trimming took 4 bases from V and 4 from J; bases not matched to a gene: 4. The germline V gene encodes CDR1 SGHTA and CDR2 FQGTGA. CDR3 in DNA: TGTGCCAGCAGCTCCGTAGCGGGGGGGGCAGATACGCAGTATTTT. Encoded protein: CASSSVAGGADTQYF. Full variable domain (outside the CDR3, taken from reference TRBV7-3 and TRBJ2-3): GAGVSQTPSNKVTEKGKYVELRCDPISGHTALYWYRQSLGQGPEFLIYFQGTGAADDSGLPNDRFFAVRPEGSVSTLKIQRTERGDSAVYLCASSSVAGGADTQYFGPGTRLTVL.